Shown below are 24 T cell receptor beta chains from a single sample sequenced in a study of blood T cell repertoires in COVID-19. Sequencing used immunoSEQ multiplex PCR; TCRdb keeps in-frame clones, though not all of them. The table records roughly 400,000 clones, roughly 87% of them present only once. The sample consisted of PBMCs or T cells enriched from blood (not recorded which). These receptors were taken from a man between 18 and 29 years old who had recovered from COVID-19.

V usage is TRBV5-1 and J usage is TRBJ1-1; D uncertain. The CDR3 spans 13 residues. V was pared by 1 base and J by 10 bases, with 14 bases between. The germline gives CDR1 SGHRS, CDR2 YFSETQ. The chain's CDR3 is CASSLYPPEGAFF. The CDR3 DNA sequence: TGCGCCAGCAGCTTGTACCCTCCGGAGGGAGCTTTCTTT. Full variable domain (outside the CDR3, taken from reference TRBV5-1 and TRBJ1-1): KAGVTQTPRYLIKTRGQQVTLSCSPISGHRSVSWYQQTPGQGLQFLFEYFSETQRNKGNFPGRFSGRQFSNSRSEMNVSTLELGDSALYLCASSLYPPEGAFFGQGTRLTVV.

The V call is TRBV7-6, the J call TRBJ2-4; TRBD2 aligns across 12 bases. With V trimmed by 3 bases and J by 8 bases, 5 bases remained unmatched. The CDR3 runs to 15 residues. CDR1 and CDR2 from the germline V gene are SGHVS and FNYEAQ. CDR3 sequence: CASSLGLAGEDIQYF. The CDR3 bases are TGTGCCAGCAGCTTGGGACTAGCGGGCGAGGACATTCAGTACTTC.

This rearrangement joins TRBV28 to TRBJ1-6; a possible D gene is TRBD1 (6 bases). CDR1 and CDR2 (germline): MDHEN, SYDVKM. The CDR3 consists of 15 residues. The V end was cut by 1 base, the J end by 7 bases, with 11 bases between. CDR3 amino acids: CASSLLGGANSPLHF. The CDR3 DNA is TGTGCCAGCAGTTTATTAGGGGGAGCGAATTCACCCCTCCACTTT.

This chain uses TRBV7-9 with TRBJ2-7, with a weak D call TRBD1 (6 bases). V lost 4 bases, J lost 4 bases, and 11 bases lay in between. The germline CDR1 and CDR2 sequences are SEHNR and FQNEAQ (reference sequence). CDR3 length: 13 residues. This CDR3 reads CASSSRGGYEQYF. Written as DNA, the CDR3 is TGTGCCAGCAGCTCCAGGGGTGGTTACGAGCAGTACTTC.

The V call is TRBV6-5, the J call TRBJ1-2, with D possibly matching TRBD1 (5 bases). This CDR3 contains 13 residues. Trimming took off 6 bases at V and 4 bases at J, with 12 bases between the two ends. Germline CDR1 is MNHEY and CDR2 is SVGAGI. The CDR3 loop reads CASSPGHLYGYTF. The CDR3 nucleotides read TGTGCCAGCAGCCCCGGACACCTCTATGGCTACACCTTC.

This clone was seen a handful of times. The chain uses TRBV28 and TRBJ2-1, with 11 bases lining up with TRBD2. This CDR3 is built from 16 residues. The V segment lost 8 bases and the J segment 10 bases; nucleotides outside the gene matches: 16. The germline gives CDR1 MDHEN, CDR2 SYDVKM. The CDR3, as DNA: TGTGCCAGCGGCCGCGGGAGTAGCGGGAGGGCCAGGGAGCAGTTCTTC. Its protein product is CASGRGSSGRAREQFF.

As concerns this clone: Different DNA sequences within this sample yield the same CDR3. The chain has TRBV4-1 and TRBJ1-1, with 8 bases lining up with TRBD1. The ends lost 0 bases at V and 0 bases at J; junction bases unmatched: 6. Looked up from germline, CDR1 is MGHRA and CDR2 is YSYEKL. This CDR3 comprises 17 residues. In DNA, the CDR3 is TGCGCCAGCAGCCAAGATGGAGGGGACAGGATGAACACTGAAGCTTTCTTT. Its protein product is CASSQDGGDRMNTEAFF.

This clone occurred a few times. The chain is built from TRBV28 and TRBJ2-1; D is unclear. V lost 1 base and J lost 8, with 6 bases in between. CDR1 is MDHEN and CDR2 is SYDVKM in the germline V gene. The CDR3 covers 12 residues. In DNA form, the CDR3 reads TGTGCCAGCAGTTTATCCCATGATGAGCAGTTCTTC. Translation: CASSLSHDEQFF.

This clone came up once. At one boundary the junction diverges from the germline segment, which might be a read error. The chain carries TRBV18 and TRBJ2-3; a weak D match, TRBD2 (6 bases). Germline V CDR1 and CDR2: KGHSH, LQKENI. CDR3 size: 13 residues. Written as DNA, the CDR3 is TGTGCCAGCTCAGTCGGGAGCAGAGATACGCAGTATTTT. This sequence encodes CASSVGSRDTQYF.

The chain recombines TRBV19 with TRBJ2-7, with D perhaps matching TRBD2 (6 bases). Germline CDR1 LNHDA, CDR2 SQIVND (reference sequence). The CDR3 has 11 amino acids. Trimming took off 6 bases at V and 6 bases at J, with 9 bases between the two ends. CDR3 protein: CASSGGSEQYF. In DNA form, the CDR3 reads TGTGCCAGTAGCGGAGGGTCCGAGCAGTACTTC.

The CDR3: CAWGRASYNEQFF. CDR3 DNA: TGTGCCTGGGGCAGGGCCTCCTACAATGAGCAGTTCTTC. The chain recombines TRBV30 with TRBJ2-1; D perhaps matches TRBD1 (5 bases). The V gene's germline CDR1 is GTSNPN and CDR2 SVGIG (reference sequence). V gave up 5 bases and J gave up 0 bases, with 8 bases separating them. This CDR3 is 13 amino acids long.

Turning to this clone: The same CDR3 is also encoded by other DNA sequences in this sample. CDR3 DNA: TGTGCCTGGAGTGTAGGCGGCGAGACCCAGTACTTC. Encoded protein: CAWSVGGETQYF. This chain uses TRBV30 with TRBJ2-5; D uncertain. CDR1 GTSNPN and CDR2 SVGIG come from the germline V gene (reference sequence). Trimming shortened V by 0 bases and J by 5 bases, and 7 bases separated the two germline ends. The CDR3 runs 12 residues.

The chain has TRBV4-2 and TRBJ2-1; D might be TRBD1 (5 bases). The ends were cut back, 3 bases at V and 7 bases at J, with 13 bases in the middle. CDR3 length: 14 residues. The germline gives CDR1 LGHNA, CDR2 YNFKEQ. CDR3 DNA: TGTGCCAGCAGCCACTGGGGCCCTACGAATGAGCAGTTCTTC. Protein product: CASSHWGPTNEQFF.

This clone occurred once. The chain is built from TRBV9 and TRBJ1-2, with TRBD1 as a possible D gene (6 bases). This CDR3 region has 18 residues. Germline V gene sequence: CDR1 SGDLS, CDR2 YYNGEE. V shed 1 base and J shed 0 bases, with 19 bases lying between them. The CDR3 loop is CASSVSNRAGGANYGYTF. Written as DNA, the CDR3 is TGTGCCAGCAGCGTAAGCAACAGGGCCGGAGGCGCTAACTATGGCTACACCTTC.

This chain connects TRBV4-1 to TRBJ2-2; 8 nucleotides agree with TRBD2. Germline CDR1 reads MGHRA; CDR2 reads YSYEKL. The J segment lost 1 base and the V segment lost 6 bases, leaving 7 bases of the junction unmatched. This CDR3 region has 16 residues. Written as DNA, the CDR3 is TGCGCCAGCAGTTCTCCCGGGACTAGGAACACCGGGGAGCTGTTTTTT. Its protein is CASSSPGTRNTGELFF.

J is TRBJ2-2 and V is TRBV2; 7 nucleotides line up with TRBD1. Germline CDR1 reads SNHLY; CDR2 reads FYNNEI. Losses at the gene ends were 4 bases for V and 1 base for J; bases not matched to a gene: 3. The CDR3 is made up of 15 amino acids. CDR3 sequence (DNA): TGTGCCAGCAGTGTACACAGGGGGAACACCGGGGAGCTGTTTTTT. Translation: CASSVHRGNTGELFF.

The rearrangement joins TRBV6-5 to TRBJ2-7; weak D call: TRBD1 (6 bases). The V gene lost 6 bases and the J gene lost 0 bases, with 15 bases spanning the gap. The V gene's germline CDR1 is MNHEY and CDR2 SVGAGI. This CDR3 is built from 15 residues. The CDR3 sequence: CASSSTGKSSYEQYF. The CDR3 DNA sequence: TGTGCCAGCAGCTCAACAGGGAAGAGCTCCTACGAGCAGTACTTC.

This sequence joins TRBV5-8 and TRBJ1-2; weak D call: TRBD1 (6 bases). V lost 4 bases to trimming and J lost 8 bases, with 15 bases between them. The length of the CDR3 is 13 residues. The germline CDR1 and CDR2 sequences are SGHTS and YDEGEE. CDR3 amino acids: CASSPTGRDGYTF. CDR3 DNA sequence: TGTGCCAGCAGCCCCACAGGGAGAGACGGCTACACCTTC.

V and J are TRBV9 and TRBJ2-7, with TRBD1 identical over 9 bases. The CDR3 is made up of 17 amino acids. CDR1 is SGDLS and CDR2 is YYNGEE in the germline V gene. V dropped 0 bases and J dropped 5; count of bases not matched to a gene: 12. CDR3 DNA: TGTGCCAGCAGCGTAGAGCCAAGACAGGGGGGCATGAACGAGCAGTACTTC. It is translated as CASSVEPRQGGMNEQYF.

The chain combines TRBV18 with TRBJ1-2; a weak D match, TRBD1 (5 bases). The CDR3 runs to 12 residues. Germline assignment: CDR1 KGHSH and CDR2 LQKENI. Trimming shortened V by 1 base and J by 6 bases, and 6 bases separated the two germline ends. The CDR3 nucleotides read TGTGCCAGCTCACCACAAGGGGATGGCTACACCTTC. It translates to CASSPQGDGYTF. The complete variable domain, with remaining parts taken from reference TRBV18 and TRBJ1-2, reads NAGVMQNPRHLVRRRGQEARLRCSPMKGHSHVYWYRQLPEEGLKFMVYLQKENIIDESGMPKERFSAEFPKEGPSILRIQQVVRGDSAAYFCASSPQGDGYTFGSGTRLTVV.

The CDR3 region is CASRDLQGQGDGYTF. DNA of the CDR3: TGTGCCAGTAGAGACCTCCAAGGACAGGGGGATGGCTACACCTTC. The chain employs TRBV19 and TRBJ1-2; 10 bases align to TRBD1. The V and J ends lost 6 bases and 6 bases, in that order; junction bases with no gene match: 10. The CDR3 length is 15 residues. Germline V gene sequence: CDR1 LNHDA, CDR2 SQIVND (reference sequence).

This clone has just one count. The chain carries TRBV30 and TRBJ1-5, with 8 bases lining up with TRBD1. The CDR3 runs 13 residues. CDR1 and CDR2 from the germline V gene are GTSNPN and SVGIG (reference sequence). Unmatched junction bases numbered 7, after V lost 5 bases and J lost 7 bases. This chain's CDR3 is CAWATGDGQPQHF. DNA of the CDR3: TGTGCCTGGGCGACAGGGGATGGGCAGCCCCAGCATTTT. Based on the CDR3 plus reference TRBV30 and TRBJ1-5, the full variable domain is SQTIHQWPATLVQPVGSPLSLECTVEGTSNPNLYWYRQAAGRGLQLLFYSVGIGQISSEVPQNLSASRPQDRQFILSSKKLLLSDSGFYLCAWATGDGQPQHFGDGTRLSIL.

The genes are TRBV3-1 (or the pseudogene TRBV3-2) and TRBJ1-3; 7 nucleotides agree with TRBD1. The V gene end was trimmed by 1 base and the J gene end by 4 bases; junction bases not matched to a gene: 10. Germline CDR1 is LGHDT and CDR2 is YNNKEL (reference sequence). CDR3 length: 17 residues. The CDR3 is CASSQAKTTGSGNTIYF. Here the CDR3 DNA reads TGTGCCAGCAGCCAAGCCAAAACGACAGGGTCCGGAAACACCATATATTTT.

In nucleotides, the CDR3 is TGTGCCAGCAGTTCTGAACTAGCGGGGACCTACAATGAGCAGTTCTTC. Translation: CASSSELAGTYNEQFF. This chain uses TRBV27 with TRBJ2-1; TRBD2 aligns across 10 bases. The CDR3 runs to 16 residues. Germline loops: CDR1 MNHEY, CDR2 SMNVEV (reference sequence). J lost 2 bases, V lost 4 bases, and 5 bases had no gene match.